Listed here are 8 T cell receptor beta chains from one sample, sequenced in a study of cytomegalovirus exposure and HLA in healthy donors (dated by TCRdb to the late 2010s). Libraries were made using the immunoSEQ multiplex PCR assay. A mixture of 60 forward primers for TCR Vbeta segments and 13 reverse primers for TCR Jbeta segments was used in the multiplex PCR. TCRdb mirrors the immuneACCESS table, restricted to in-frame sequences. Some clones are absent from its copies; in checked studies, under half trace to an unresolved V gene, and the reason for the others is unknown. For this sample there are about 180,000 clones; 75% to 85% appear just once. The leading ten clones occupy 0.95% to 1.5% of the sample. The sample was PBMCs. The receptors come from a girl aged 2-10 years in good health and CMV-seropositive.

V usage is TRBV19 and J usage is TRBJ2-7; the D gene is possibly TRBD1 (6 bases). Trimming shortened V by 5 bases and J by 3 bases, and 26 bases separated the two germline ends. CDR1 is LNHDA, CDR2 SQIVND, per germline (reference sequence). The CDR3 extends over 18 amino acids. The CDR3: CASSAIPSQGWDYYEQYF. DNA of the CDR3: TGTGCCAGTAGTGCCATCCCCAGTCAGGGGTGGGATTACTACGAGCAGTACTTC. Combining the CDR3 with reference TRBV19 and TRBJ2-7 gives the whole variable domain DGGITQSPKYLFRKEGQNVTLSCEQNLNHDAMYWYRQDPGQGLRLIYYSQIVNDFQKGDIAEGYSVSREKKESFPLTVTSAQKNPTAFYLCASSAIPSQGWDYYEQYFGPGTRLTVT.

This clone was counted a single time. The chain uses TRBV9 and TRBJ1-1; unclear D gene. V shed 3 bases and J shed 1 base, with 7 bases lying between them. Germline CDR1 and CDR2: SGDLS and YYNGEE. The CDR3 has 13 residues. The CDR3 reads CASSGAGNTEAFF. The CDR3 nucleotides read TGTGCCAGCAGCGGGGCGGGGAACACTGAAGCTTTCTTT.

The chain carries TRBV29-1 and TRBJ1-5; TRBD1 agrees at 9 bases. The CDR3 sequence is 14 residues long. CDR1 and CDR2 (germline): SQVTM, ANQGSEA. J was trimmed by 4 bases and V by 5 bases; bases with no gene match: 6. CDR3 DNA sequence: TGCAGCGTTCTGGACAGGGGACGTAATCAGCCCCAGCATTTT. Translation: CSVLDRGRNQPQHF.

The genes are TRBV7-6 and TRBJ1-3; D call uncertain. Trimming stripped 4 bases from V and 0 bases from J, with 7 bases between. Germline V lookup: CDR1 SGHVS, CDR2 FNYEAQ. CDR3 size: 14 residues. CDR3 sequence reads: CASSSRSSGNTIYF. CDR3 bases: TGTGCCAGCAGCTCCAGAAGCTCTGGAAACACCATATATTTT.

This clone was counted a few times. The genes are TRBV6-4 and TRBJ1-1, with TRBD1 matching 7 bases. Germline V lookup: CDR1 MRHNA, CDR2 SNTAGT. This CDR3 contains 13 residues. V lost 5 bases to trimming and J lost 6 bases; unmatched junction nucleotides: 6. CDR3 in amino acids: CASSPQTGAEAFF. CDR3 sequence (DNA): TGTGCCAGCAGTCCCCAAACAGGGGCTGAAGCTTTCTTT.

The rearrangement joins TRBV6-1 to TRBJ2-3, with D hard to call. Germline V gives CDR1 MNHNS, CDR2 SASEGT. This CDR3 has 16 amino acids. Trimming pared 3 bases from V and 5 bases from J, leaving 18 bases between. CDR3 nucleotide sequence: TGTGCCAGCAGTGATATAGGAGACCTCCCTGGAGATACGCAGTATTTT. This encodes CASSDIGDLPGDTQYF.

The V call is TRBV6-1, the J call TRBJ1-1; 7 positions agree with TRBD1. Germline V gene data show CDR1 as MNHNS and CDR2 as SASEGT. This CDR3 has 14 residues. V dropped 6 bases and J dropped 0; count of bases not matched to a gene: 4. The CDR3 DNA follows: TGTGCCAGCAGGCAAACAGGGGTGAACACTGAAGCTTTCTTT. This gives the protein CASRQTGVNTEAFF.

The chain couples TRBV6-1 to TRBJ2-1, with a weak D call TRBD2 (6 bases). Deletions cut 4 bases from V and 4 bases from J, with 8 bases between. CDR1 and CDR2 from the germline V gene are MNHNS and SASEGT. This CDR3 has 13 amino acids. The CDR3 loop reads CASSGREYNEQFF. CDR3 bases: TGTGCCAGCAGTGGGCGGGAATACAATGAGCAGTTCTTC.